These 25 T cell receptor beta chains originate from one sample sequenced in a study of tumor and adjacent non-tumor tissue in lung cancer. A modified ARM-PCR protocol with three rounds of nested PCR amplified TCRbeta. TCRdb re-derived calls from the multiplex PCR reads in MiXCR, one entry per CDR3 protein. The table has 120,000 or so distinct CDR3 sequences, approximately 66% seen once. RNA was extracted from bulk tissue without any cell sorting. Sequenced: lung tumor tissue. The receptor source for this set is a man under 40 with non-small cell lung cancer.

Points on this clonotype: This sequence may be a read error, since a much larger clone differs from it by one base. The chain combines TRBV5-6 with TRBJ2-3, with 10 positions matching TRBD2. The CDR3 runs to 16 residues. With V trimmed by 1 base and J by 2 bases, 4 bases remained unmatched. Per the germline V gene, CDR1 is SGHDT and CDR2 is YYEEEE. The CDR3 reads CASSLPSGSLTDTQYF. The DNA of the CDR3 is TGTGCCAGCAGCTTGCCTAGCGGGAGCCTCACAGATACGCAGTATTTT.

For this clonotype: The conserved final phenylalanine or tryptophan is absent from the CDR3, which likely points to a read error. Because the CDR3's place on the DNA is in doubt, the DNA is left out and the CDR3 is given as listed by TCRdb. The chain carries TRBV12-3 or TRBV12-4 and TRBJ2-1; the DNA was not compared with TRBD2, the D call given in the table. The CDR3 spans 14 residues, counting both ends. CDR3 region: CASSYGGRANEQFL.

The chain combines TRBV6-2 or TRBV6-3 with TRBJ2-5; 10 bases map to TRBD2. The V gene's germline CDR1 is MNHEY and CDR2 SVGEGT. CDR3 size: 16 residues. V lost 3 bases to trimming and J lost 4 bases; unmatched junction nucleotides: 8. The CDR3 loop reads CASSYAAAGGRETQYF. In nucleotides, the CDR3 is TGTGCCAGCAGTTATGCGGCAGCGGGGGGGCGAGAGACCCAGTACTTC.

The chain joins TRBV20-1 to TRBJ2-7, with D uncertain. Germline loops: CDR1 DFQATT, CDR2 SNEGSKA (reference sequence). Trimming left V 5 bases short and J 4 bases short, with 21 bases between. This CDR3 region has 15 residues. The CDR3 bases are TGCAGTGCTTCCGCACCGACGGGCAGCAATTACGAGCAGTACTTC. Residues: CSASAPTGSNYEQYF.

About this clonotype: No conserved phenylalanine or tryptophan ends this CDR3, so it is likely a read error. The V and J genes are TRBV29-1 and TRBJ1-4; 9 bases map to TRBD1. Trimming at V came to 6 bases and at J to 8 bases, leaving 10 bases not matched to a gene. Germline CDR1 and CDR2: SQVTM and ANQGSEA. The CDR3 length is 14 residues. CDR3 nucleotides: TGCAGCGTCACCCGGGACAGGGTAGAAGAAAAACTGTTTATC. It is translated as CSVTRDRVEEKLFI.

The DNA of the CDR3 is TGCAGTGCTGAGACGGGGGGGGCGAGCACCGGGGAGCTGTTTTTT. Translating it yields CSAETGGASTGELFF. This sequence joins TRBV20-1 and TRBJ2-2; 8 positions match TRBD2. The germline V gene has CDR1 DFQATT and CDR2 SNEGSKA (reference sequence). The CDR3 has 15 residues. The J segment lost 4 bases and the V segment lost 5 bases, leaving 9 bases of the junction unmatched.

The V gene is TRBV6-4, the J gene TRBJ2-3; D uncertain. V was clipped by 3 bases and J by 3 bases, with 7 bases between them. CDR1 and CDR2 (germline): MRHNA, SNTAGT. The CDR3 consists of 13 residues. The CDR3: CASSEGSTDTQYF. The DNA of the CDR3 is TGTGCCAGCAGTGAAGGTAGTACAGATACGCAGTATTTT.

A word on this clonotype: At one end the junction does not follow the germline gene, possibly because of a read error. The chain recombines TRBV5-4 with TRBJ2-2; perhaps D is TRBD1 or TRBD2 (5 bases each). Looked up from germline, CDR1 is SGHNT and CDR2 is YYREEE (reference sequence). There are 14 residues in the CDR3. The DNA for the CDR3 is TGTACCAGCAGCTTGGATCAGGGAATCGGGGAACTGTTTTTT. It encodes CTSSLDQGIGELFF.

With respect to this clonotype: A junction boundary mismatches the germline segment, possibly from a read error. The genes are TRBV7-9 and TRBJ2-7; 7 positions agree with TRBD1. The CDR3 has 16 residues. The V gene's germline CDR1 is SEHNR and CDR2 FQNEAQ (reference sequence). Here the CDR3 DNA reads TGTGCCAGCAGCTTAGCGGGGACAGCCCGGGCCAATGAGCACTACTTC. Translation: CASSLAGTARANEHYF. Based on the CDR3 plus reference TRBV7-9 and TRBJ2-7, the full variable domain is DTGVSQNPRHKITKRGQNVTFRCDPISEHNRLYWYRQTLGQGPEFLTYFQNEAQLEKSRLLSDRFSAERPKGSFSTLEIQRTEQGDSAMYLCASSLAGTARANEHYFGPGTRLTVT.

The table lists this clonotype with many counts. The chain couples TRBV29-1 to TRBJ2-5; 7 bases agree with TRBD1. The CDR3 spans 14 residues. Trimming took 8 bases from V and 1 from J; bases not matched to a gene: 10. Germline V gives CDR1 SQVTM, CDR2 ANQGSEA. The CDR3 DNA reads TGCAGCTTTGCCCCGACAGGGATCCAAGAGACCCAGTACTTC. It yields the protein CSFAPTGIQETQYF. The full variable domain, its missing parts supplied by reference TRBV29-1 and TRBJ2-5, is SAVISQKPSRDICQRGTSLTIQCQVDSQVTMMFWYRQQPGQSLTLIATANQGSEATYESGFVIDKFPISRPNLTFSTLTVSNMSPEDSSIYLCSFAPTGIQETQYFGPGTRLLVL.

As regards this clonotype: A read error may account for a junction end that differs from germline. The V and J genes are TRBV4-3 and TRBJ1-5; the D is unclear. The germline V gene has CDR1 LGHNA and CDR2 YSLEER. This CDR3 is 15 amino acids long. The CDR3 DNA follows: TGCGCCAGCAGCCAACGGCCTCAGGCTGGTCAGCCCCAACATTTT. Residues: CASSQRPQAGQPQHF.

Ten or more counts support this clonotype. This clone may be a read error of a much larger clone one base away. The V and J genes are TRBV6-5 and TRBJ2-2; D is uncertain. Germline assignment: CDR1 MNHEY and CDR2 SVGAGI. The CDR3 is made up of 14 amino acids. Written as DNA, the CDR3 is TGTGCCAGCAGTTACGGTGCGAACATCGGGGAGCTGTTTTTT. It encodes CASSYGANIGELFF.

With regard to this clonotype: The junction shows a germline mismatch at one end, possibly a read error. The CDR3 DNA reads TGTGCCAGCACTTACGGACATTCCGAGGCCAACGTCCTGACTTTC. It codes for CASTYGHSEANVLTF. The chain combines TRBV6-2 or TRBV6-3 with TRBJ2-6; D is perhaps TRBD1 (5 bases). Looked up from germline, CDR1 is MNHEY and CDR2 is SVGEGT. The CDR3 runs 15 residues.

V usage is TRBV11-3 and J usage is TRBJ2-1, with TRBD1 matching 7 bases. Germline V gene sequence: CDR1 SGHNT, CDR2 YENEEA. The CDR3 runs 15 residues. V trimming: 6 bases; J trimming: 8 bases; junction bases outside the gene matches: 13. The CDR3 nucleotides are TGTGCCAGCAGTGAACCGGAACTAGGGGGCGATGAGCAGTTCTTC. Translated, it gives CASSEPELGGDEQFF.

This clonotype was counted ten times or more. V usage is TRBV20-1 and J usage is TRBJ2-2; 8 bases align to TRBD2. CDR1 and CDR2 from the germline V gene are DFQATT and SNEGSKA (reference sequence). J gave up 4 bases and V 5 bases, and 6 bases lay outside the gene matches. The CDR3 contains 14 residues. CDR3 region: CSAQSGRGTGELFF. In DNA, the CDR3 is TGCAGTGCTCAGAGCGGGAGAGGCACCGGGGAGCTGTTTTTT.

On this clonotype: A read error may be the cause here, since a much bigger clone is one base away. This chain uses TRBV20-1 with TRBJ1-1, with no clear D. The CDR3 loop spans 13 amino acids. CDR1 is DFQATT, CDR2 SNEGSKA, per germline (reference sequence). CDR3 in amino acids: CRATETPITEAFF. The CDR3 nucleotides read TGCAGAGCTACTGAGACACCGATCACTGAAGCTTTCTTT.

About this clonotype itself: One end of the junction fails to match germline, which may point to a read error. The chain uses TRBV11-3 and TRBJ2-1, with D hard to call. The V gene's germline CDR1 is SGHNT and CDR2 YENEEA. This CDR3 contains 16 residues. This CDR3 reads CASSLRRRLIYNEQFF. The CDR3 DNA reads as TGTGCCAGCAGCTTACGCCGTCGACTGATCTACAATGAGCAATTCTTC.

This chain joins TRBV12-3 or TRBV12-4 and TRBJ2-5; 13 nucleotides match TRBD2. This CDR3 is built from 17 residues. Losses at the gene ends were 3 bases for V and 9 bases for J; bases not matched to a gene: 13. CDR3 nucleotide sequence: TGTGCCAGCAGTTTGGGACTAGCGGGAACTCCTGGGGAGGCCCAGTACTTC. This encodes CASSLGLAGTPGEAQYF.

Concerning this clonotype: This sequence may be a read error, since a much larger clone differs from it by one base. The J gene is TRBJ1-5, the V gene TRBV4-2, with D unclear. CDR3 size: 17 residues. Germline values: CDR1 LGHNA, CDR2 YNFKEQ. CDR3 nucleotide sequence: TGTGCCAGCAGCCAAGATGGGCAGGCGGGAGGCAATCAGCTCCAGCATTTT. Encoded protein: CASSQDGQAGGNQLQHF.

Regarding this clonotype: A read error may produce the germline difference seen at one junction end. V is TRBV11-2 and J is TRBJ2-1; D not certain. The CDR3 totals 11 residues. Per the germline V gene, CDR1 is SGHAT and CDR2 is FQNNGV. CDR3 in amino acids: CDSSPRQQQLF. The DNA of the CDR3 is TGTGACAGCAGCCCCCGTCAACAGCAGCTCTTC.

As regards this clonotype: At one end, the junction sequence differs from germline, possibly due to a read error. The chain combines TRBV20-1 with TRBJ1-2; D possibly corresponds to TRBD1 (5 bases). Germline CDR1 reads DFQATT; CDR2 reads SNEGSKA (reference sequence). This CDR3 is built from 13 residues. The CDR3 is CSTPVTANYGYTF. The CDR3 coding sequence is TGCAGCACTCCTGTGACAGCTAACTATGGCTACACGTTC.

Of note for this clonotype: This sequence may be a read error, since a much larger clone differs from it by one base. This chain links TRBV5-1 with TRBJ2-4, with 9 bases that match TRBD2. J was trimmed by 12 bases and V by 0 bases; bases with no gene match: 4. This CDR3 is 13 amino acids long. In germline, CDR1 is SGHRS, CDR2 YFSETQ. CDR3 sequence: CASSLATSGSQYF. CDR3 nucleotide sequence: TGCGCCAGCAGCTTGGCGACTAGCGGCAGTCAGTACTTC.

This clonotype came up a few times. J is TRBJ2-2 and V is TRBV6-5; D perhaps matches TRBD1 (5 bases). There are 16 residues in the CDR3. Germline V gene sequence: CDR1 MNHEY, CDR2 SVGAGI. Between the trimmed V and J ends, which lost 0 bases and 4 bases, there was a span of 12 bases. CDR3 bases: TGTGCCAGCAGTTACTCGATGTGGGGCTCCACCGGGGAGCTGTTTTTT. Encoded protein: CASSYSMWGSTGELFF.

The chain recombines TRBV12-3 or TRBV12-4 with TRBJ1-2; TRBD1 aligns across 8 bases. V lost 10 bases to trimming and J lost 9 bases; unmatched junction nucleotides: 7. The CDR3 runs to 11 residues. CDR3 protein: CATTPGGSYTF. DNA for the CDR3: TGTGCCACTACTCCAGGGGGCAGCTACACCTTC.

This clonotype came up once. One end of the junction varies from germline; a read error may be responsible. The V gene is TRBV5-4, the J gene TRBJ2-1, with 9 bases matching TRBD2. Germline V lookup: CDR1 SGHNT, CDR2 YYREEE (reference sequence). The CDR3 has 14 residues. The CDR3 sequence is CVSSAGGPGNEQFF. The CDR3, as DNA: TGTGTCAGCAGCGCGGGGGGGCCGGGGAATGAGCAGTTCTTC.